Listed below are T cell receptor beta chains from one sample, sequenced in a study of radiation and T cells in renal cell carcinoma. Assay used: immunoSEQ multiplex PCR; TCRdb lists only in-frame clones, some missing. The sample holds around 75,000 clones, roughly 82% seen once. This specimen consisted of blood, obtained from a patient whose treatment included radiotherapy and nephrectomy. These receptors were obtained from a man in his fifties or sixties with renal cell carcinoma. The CDR3 runs from the conserved cysteine through the conserved F or W. The order of the fields is V gene, clone size, J gene, D gene, CDR3 DNA, CDR3 protein. A D gene is named only where the DNA matches it firmly. Rows give clone size only sometimes, using once, few, many, or a class for an expanded clone.

V: TRBV2; size: NA; J: TRBJ2-5; D: TRBD2; DNA: TGTGCCAGCAGTGAAATGAGCGGGGGTTACCAAGAGACCCAGTACTTC; CDR3: CASSEMSGGYQETQYF
V: TRBV4-3; size: few; J: TRBJ1-1; D: NA; DNA: TGCGCCAGCAGCCAAGATTGGGAATCCATAGCTTTCTTT; CDR3: CASSQDWESIAFF
V: TRBV19; size: many; J: TRBJ1-2; D: NA; DNA: TGTGCCAGTAGTATCCCCGGGGGATTCTATGGCTACACCTTC; CDR3: CASSIPGGFYGYTF
V: TRBV7-9; size: NA; J: TRBJ1-4; D: NA; DNA: TGTGCCAGCAGCTCGGTCCCTAATGAAAAACTGTTTTTT; CDR3: CASSSVPNEKLFF
V: TRBV28; size: NA; J: TRBJ1-2; D: NA; DNA: TGTGCCAGCAGTTTAAGGCCAGCTACCAACTATGGCTACACCTTC; CDR3: CASSLRPATNYGYTF
V: TRBV27; size: once; J: TRBJ2-7; D: NA; DNA: TGTGCCAGCAGAGGGAGAGCCTCCTACGAGCAGTACTTC; CDR3: CASRGRASYEQYF
V: TRBV7-2; size: NA; J: TRBJ1-2; D: NA; DNA: TGTGCCAGCAGCTTCGACCTCGACCGAACCCAGGGCTACACCTTC; CDR3: CASSFDLDRTQGYTF
V: TRBV5-5; size: NA; J: TRBJ1-1; D: NA; DNA: TGTGCCAGCAGCTTGGGGGTGGGGTCGACTGAAGCTTTCTTT; CDR3: CASSLGVGSTEAFF
V: TRBV5-8; size: NA; J: TRBJ2-7; D: TRBD2; DNA: TGTGCCAGCAGCTTTGAGGGTAGCGGGCAATACGAGCAGTACTTC; CDR3: CASSFEGSGQYEQYF
V: TRBV4-1; size: NA; J: TRBJ2-1; D: TRBD2; DNA: TGCGCCAGCAGCCAAGTACCTCCAAGGGCGGGACTAGGGTACAATGAGCAGTTCTTC; CDR3: CASSQVPPRAGLGYNEQFF
V: TRBV30; size: few; J: TRBJ2-2; D: NA; DNA: TGTGCCTGGAGTGTTTCTAGGGCCCTTTTCACCGGGGAGCTGTTTTTT; CDR3: CAWSVSRALFTGELFF